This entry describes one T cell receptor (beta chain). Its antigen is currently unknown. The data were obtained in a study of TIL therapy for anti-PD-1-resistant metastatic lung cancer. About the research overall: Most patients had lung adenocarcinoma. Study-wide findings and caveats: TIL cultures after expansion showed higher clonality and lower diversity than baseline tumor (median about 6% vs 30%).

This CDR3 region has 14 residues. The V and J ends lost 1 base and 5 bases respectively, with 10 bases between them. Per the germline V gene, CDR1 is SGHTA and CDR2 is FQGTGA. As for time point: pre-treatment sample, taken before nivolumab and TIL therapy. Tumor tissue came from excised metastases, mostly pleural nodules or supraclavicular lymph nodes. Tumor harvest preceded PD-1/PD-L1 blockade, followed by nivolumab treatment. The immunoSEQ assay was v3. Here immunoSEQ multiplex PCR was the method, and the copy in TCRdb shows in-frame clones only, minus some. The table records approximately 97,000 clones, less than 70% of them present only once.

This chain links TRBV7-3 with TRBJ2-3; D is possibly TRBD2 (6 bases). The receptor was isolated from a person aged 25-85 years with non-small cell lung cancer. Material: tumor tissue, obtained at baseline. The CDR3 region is CASSLSGTGDTQYF. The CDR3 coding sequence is TGTGCCAGCAGCTTAAGCGGGACTGGAGATACGCAGTATTTT. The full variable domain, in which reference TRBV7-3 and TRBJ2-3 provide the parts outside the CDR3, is GAGVSQTPSNKVTEKGKYVELRCDPISGHTALYWYRQSLGQGPEFLIYFQGTGAADDSGLPNDRFFAVRPEGSVSTLKIQRTERGDSAVYLCASSLSGTGDTQYFGPGTRLTVL.